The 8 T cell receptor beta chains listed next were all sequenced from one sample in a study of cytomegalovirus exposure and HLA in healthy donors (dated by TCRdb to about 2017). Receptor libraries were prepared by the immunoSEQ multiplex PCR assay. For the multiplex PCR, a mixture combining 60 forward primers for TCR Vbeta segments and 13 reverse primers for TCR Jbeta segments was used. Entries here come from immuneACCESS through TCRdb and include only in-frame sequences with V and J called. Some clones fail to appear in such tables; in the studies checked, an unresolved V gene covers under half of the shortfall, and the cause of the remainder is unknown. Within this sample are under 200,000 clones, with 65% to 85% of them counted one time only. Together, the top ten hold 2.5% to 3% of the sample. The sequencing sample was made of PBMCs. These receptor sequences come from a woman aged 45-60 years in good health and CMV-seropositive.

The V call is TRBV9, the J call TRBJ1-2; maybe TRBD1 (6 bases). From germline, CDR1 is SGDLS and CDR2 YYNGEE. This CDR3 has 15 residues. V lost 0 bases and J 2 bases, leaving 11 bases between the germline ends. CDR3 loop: CASSVALTGNYGYTF. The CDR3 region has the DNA TGTGCCAGCAGCGTAGCCCTGACAGGAAACTATGGCTACACCTTC.

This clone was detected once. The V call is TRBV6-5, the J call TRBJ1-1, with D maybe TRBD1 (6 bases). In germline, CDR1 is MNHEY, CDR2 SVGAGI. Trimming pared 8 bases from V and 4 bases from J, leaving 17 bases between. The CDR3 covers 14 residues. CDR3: CASLRQVGATEAFF. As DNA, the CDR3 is TGTGCCAGCTTAAGACAGGTGGGAGCCACTGAAGCTTTCTTT.

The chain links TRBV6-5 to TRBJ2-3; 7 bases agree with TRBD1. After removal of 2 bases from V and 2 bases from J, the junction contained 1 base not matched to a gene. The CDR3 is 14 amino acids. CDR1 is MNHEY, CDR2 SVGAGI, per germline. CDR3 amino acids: CASSYGTDTDTQYF. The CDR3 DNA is TGTGCCAGCAGTTACGGGACAGACACAGATACGCAGTATTTT.

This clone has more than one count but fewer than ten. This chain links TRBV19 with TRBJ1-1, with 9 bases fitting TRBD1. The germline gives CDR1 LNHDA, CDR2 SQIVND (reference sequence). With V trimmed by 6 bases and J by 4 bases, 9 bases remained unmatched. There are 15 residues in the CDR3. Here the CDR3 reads CASRRGTGLGTEAFF. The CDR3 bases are TGTGCCAGTAGAAGAGGGACAGGGCTAGGCACTGAAGCTTTCTTT.

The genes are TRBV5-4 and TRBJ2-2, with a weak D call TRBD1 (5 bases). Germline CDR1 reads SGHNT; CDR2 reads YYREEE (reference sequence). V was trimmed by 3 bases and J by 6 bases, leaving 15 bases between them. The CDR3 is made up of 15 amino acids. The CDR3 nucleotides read TGTGCCAGCAGCTCGCAGGGATATCGAGCCGGGGAGCTGTTTTTT. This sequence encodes CASSSQGYRAGELFF.

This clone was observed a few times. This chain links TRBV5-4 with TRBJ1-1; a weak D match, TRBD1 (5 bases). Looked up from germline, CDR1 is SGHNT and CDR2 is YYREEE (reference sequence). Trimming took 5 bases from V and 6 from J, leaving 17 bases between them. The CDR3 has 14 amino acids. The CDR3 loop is CASRPWRGVAEAFF. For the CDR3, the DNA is TGTGCCAGCAGGCCGTGGAGGGGTGTAGCTGAAGCTTTCTTT. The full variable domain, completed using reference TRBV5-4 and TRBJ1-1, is ETGVTQSPTHLIKTRGQQVTLRCSSQSGHNTVSWYQQALGQGPQFIFQYYREEENGRGNFPPRFSGLQFPNYSSELNVNALELDDSALYLCASRPWRGVAEAFFGQGTRLTVV.

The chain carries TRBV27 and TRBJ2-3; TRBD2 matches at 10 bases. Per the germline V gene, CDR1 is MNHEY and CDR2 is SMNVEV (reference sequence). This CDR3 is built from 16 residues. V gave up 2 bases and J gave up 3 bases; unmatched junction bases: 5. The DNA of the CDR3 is TGTGCCAGCAGTTTACTAGCGGGAGCAGAAACAGATACGCAGTATTTT. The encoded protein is CASSLLAGAETDTQYF.

The CDR3 sequence is CASSPGGRWEKLFF. The CDR3 DNA reads TGTGCCAGCAGTCCAGGGGGTAGGTGGGAAAAACTGTTTTTT. The chain carries TRBV27 and TRBJ1-4; 7 nucleotides line up with TRBD1. V gave up 5 bases and J gave up 8 bases; unmatched junction bases: 8. CDR1 and CDR2 (germline): MNHEY, SMNVEV (reference sequence). The CDR3 consists of 14 residues.